These T cell receptor beta chains were read from a single sample in a study of CD8+ T cells in alopecia areata. Produced via immunoSEQ multiplex PCR; TCRdb's table is partial and in-frame only. Here the sample spans fewer than 150,000 clones, 56% being singletons. Specimen: CD4+ T cells sorted from blood, collected at week 24, from a patient treated with tofacitinib. The receptors stem from a human donor with alopecia areata. The conserved cysteine and the conserved F or W are not part of the CDR3 here. The D gene is left open where the match is weak.

.	TRBV29-1	SVARGTQETQY
TRBD1	TRBV10-2	ASSGGQMPREQY
.	TRBV30	ASRVPSSAKLF
TRBD1	TRBV29-1	SVAPTGPNEKLF
TRBD1	TRBV2	ASSENRGKDYGYT
.	TRBV25-1	ASSDRSGVGNTGELF
.	TRBV30	AWAGTAKNIQY
TRBD2	TRBV11-3	ASSPWEGTTSNNEQF
TRBD2	TRBV29-1	SVAGTSGYNEQF
.	TRBV15	ATSRDRGPGNTIY
.	TRBV29-1	SVDSLTDTQY
.	TRBV18	ASSRDRLSYNEQF
.	TRBV7-6	ASSLNPGPGANVLT
.	TRBV29-1	SVAKSLSYEQY
TRBD1	TRBV2	ASSGTGNQPQH
.	TRBV5-1	ASSLGGTAHEQF
.	TRBV9	ASSVDGGLGETQY
.	TRBV7-2	ASSLSVGREVAYEQY
.	TRBV5-6	ASSLVEGGYT
TRBD2	TRBV9	ASSEGAGLGGTQY